This entry lists 15 T cell receptor beta chains sequenced from one sample in a study of CD8 T cells in Susac syndrome. Random hexamers were used to reverse transcribe the RNA input (about 0.45 to 1 ug). One entry per CDR3 protein, called by TCRdb with MiXCR from the immunoSEQ multiplex PCR reads. The sample holds 180,000 or so distinct CDR3 sequences, just under 95% seen once. Sequences were obtained from CD4+ T cells from PBMCs. Receptor source: a human donor in good health.

The chain has TRBV6-5 and TRBJ1-5; D gene unclear. The CDR3 is made up of 15 amino acids. Between the trimmed V and J ends, which lost 4 bases and 3 bases, there was a span of 13 bases. Germline assignment: CDR1 MNHEY and CDR2 SVGAGI. The CDR3 sequence is CASSSTNRNNQPQHF. The CDR3 DNA reads TGTGCCAGCAGTTCCACCAACAGAAACAATCAGCCCCAGCATTTT.

V gene TRBV20-1 combines with J gene TRBJ2-5; a possible D gene is TRBD1 (5 bases). CDR3 size: 14 residues. V lost 0 bases and J 1 base, leaving 9 bases between the germline ends. The germline V gene has CDR1 DFQATT and CDR2 SNEGSKA (reference sequence). In DNA form, the CDR3 reads TGCAGTGCTAGAGATTTCAGGGTCCAAGAGACCCAGTACTTC. Protein product: CSARDFRVQETQYF.

This clonotype was counted once. The genes are TRBV3-1 and TRBJ1-2, with 9 bases that match TRBD1. This CDR3 is built from 12 residues. CDR1 is LGHDT, CDR2 YNNKEL, per germline (reference sequence). Trimming cost V 6 bases and J 6 bases; bases outside gene matches: 2. CDR3 DNA sequence: TGTGCCAGCAGTGGACAGGGGCATGGCTACACCTTC. Translated, it gives CASSGQGHGYTF.

The chain recombines TRBV20-1 with TRBJ2-5; D remains ambiguous. Between the trimmed V and J ends, which lost 0 bases and 4 bases, there was a span of 6 bases. This CDR3 is 12 amino acids long. The germline V gene encodes CDR1 DFQATT and CDR2 SNEGSKA (reference sequence). The CDR3 loop is CSARESGETQYF. The CDR3 DNA is TGCAGTGCTAGAGAGAGTGGAGAGACCCAGTACTTC.

This sequence joins TRBV25-1 and TRBJ2-3, with no clear D. The V end was cut by 7 bases, the J end by 2 bases, with 16 bases between. The germline CDR1 and CDR2 sequences are MGHDK and SYGVNS. The CDR3 has 15 amino acids. The CDR3 sequence: CASTPTDPTTDTQYF. As DNA, the CDR3 is TGTGCCAGCACCCCGACGGATCCGACCACAGATACGCAGTATTTT.

V usage is TRBV30 and J usage is TRBJ2-5; 8 positions agree with TRBD1. The germline gives CDR1 GTSNPN, CDR2 SVGIG (reference sequence). The CDR3 consists of 14 residues. The J segment lost 4 bases and the V segment lost 1 base, leaving 5 bases of the junction unmatched. Here the CDR3 DNA reads TGTGCCTGGAGTGCTCAGGGGGCAGGAGAGACCCAGTACTTC. It yields the protein CAWSAQGAGETQYF. The full variable domain, in which reference TRBV30 and TRBJ2-5 provide the parts outside the CDR3, is SQTIHQWPATLVQPVGSPLSLECTVEGTSNPNLYWYRQAAGRGLQLLFYSVGIGQISSEVPQNLSASRPQDRQFILSSKKLLLSDSGFYLCAWSAQGAGETQYFGPGTRLLVL.

CDR3 sequence: CASSGGRNEKLFF. The CDR3 DNA sequence: TGTGCCAGCAGTGGGGGCCGAAATGAAAAACTGTTTTTT. V usage is TRBV2 and J usage is TRBJ1-4, with D possibly being TRBD1 (5 bases). CDR3 size: 13 residues. Germline values: CDR1 SNHLY, CDR2 FYNNEI. Deletions cut 4 bases from V and 5 bases from J, with 8 bases between.

The rearrangement uses TRBV2 and TRBJ1-1; the match to TRBD1 covers 7 bases. Unmatched junction bases numbered 3, after V lost 7 bases and J lost 1 base. Germline CDR1 reads SNHLY; CDR2 reads FYNNEI. The CDR3 is 13 residues long. This CDR3 reads CASMRDRNTEAFF. The CDR3 coding sequence is TGTGCCAGCATGAGGGACAGGAACACTGAAGCTTTCTTT.

The chain has TRBV9 and TRBJ2-5; tentatively, D is TRBD1 or TRBD2 (6 bases each). In germline, CDR1 is SGDLS, CDR2 YYNGEE. This CDR3 is built from 16 residues. The germline V and J ends were trimmed by 3 bases and 4 bases, with 19 bases remaining between them. CDR3: CASSANQQGGGETQYF. The CDR3 DNA reads TGTGCCAGCAGCGCAAACCAACAGGGAGGAGGAGAGACCCAGTACTTC.

The CDR3 is CSAADSTYEQYF. In DNA form, the CDR3 reads TGCAGTGCCGCGGACAGCACCTACGAGCAGTACTTC. The chain combines TRBV20-1 with TRBJ2-7; D perhaps matches TRBD1 (6 bases). The CDR3 has 12 residues. Germline V lookup: CDR1 DFQATT, CDR2 SNEGSKA (reference sequence). The germline V and J ends were trimmed by 6 bases and 2 bases, with 11 bases remaining between them.

Written as DNA, the CDR3 is TGCAGTGCGGCCCAGGGAGACTATGGCTACACCTTC. It codes for CSAAQGDYGYTF. The chain uses TRBV20-1 and TRBJ1-2, with D maybe TRBD1 (5 bases). V was cut by 6 bases and J by 3 bases, with 11 bases left in between. The V gene's germline CDR1 is DFQATT and CDR2 SNEGSKA (reference sequence). The CDR3 has 12 residues.

The chain employs TRBV20-1 and TRBJ2-7, with D possibly being TRBD2 (5 bases). Germline V gene lookup returns CDR1 DFQATT and CDR2 SNEGSKA (reference sequence). The CDR3 consists of 17 residues. The germline V and J ends were trimmed by 0 bases and 6 bases, with 24 bases remaining between them. The CDR3 DNA sequence: TGCAGTGCTAGAGATATTGAGGGTTGGCCTACCAAGGGCGAGCAGTACTTC. Amino acids: CSARDIEGWPTKGEQYF.

This clonotype occurred once. Here the CDR3 reads CASSVATNYGYTF. CDR3 sequence (DNA): TGTGCCAGCAGCGTTGCCACTAACTATGGCTACACCTTC. J is TRBJ1-2 and V is TRBV9; the D is unclear. The V end lost 2 bases, the J end lost 0 bases, and 5 bases lay between the germline ends. The V gene's germline CDR1 is SGDLS and CDR2 YYNGEE. CDR3 length: 13 amino acids.

This clonotype was seen a single time. CDR3 amino acids: CSATQGQAKETQYF. Written as DNA, the CDR3 is TGCAGTGCTACCCAGGGACAGGCAAAAGAGACCCAGTACTTC. The V gene is TRBV20-1, the J gene TRBJ2-5, with TRBD1 matching 8 bases. The ends lost 4 bases at V and 3 bases at J; junction bases unmatched: 7. The CDR3 loop spans 14 amino acids. Looked up from germline, CDR1 is DFQATT and CDR2 is SNEGSKA (reference sequence).

This clonotype came up a few times. The rearrangement uses TRBV6-5 and TRBJ1-6, with D possibly matching TRBD1 (5 bases). Germline lookup yields CDR1 MNHEY and CDR2 SVGAGI. V was pared by 8 bases and J by 5 bases, with 7 bases between. CDR3 length: 12 residues. In DNA form, the CDR3 reads TGTGCCAGCGGGACCGATAATTCACCCCTCCACTTT. This sequence encodes CASGTDNSPLHF.